This paragraph reports one T cell receptor (beta chain). The antigen is undetermined. TCRdb passed the 5' RACE reads through MiXCR, listing each CDR3 protein once. The sample yields tens of thousands of distinct CDR3 sequences, more than 4.5% seen once. This record comes from a study of early T cells in non-severe SARS-CoV-2 infection. In the study overall: Whole-blood bulk RNA, unsorted, was sequenced, and chains were unpaired.

Findings and limits, study-wide: CD4 and private specificities were missed by VDJdb matching, which favored anti-spike CD8 responses.

Germline CDR1 is SGHTA and CDR2 is FQGNSA. This CDR3 spans 13 amino acids. V gave up 3 bases and J gave up 2 bases, with 8 bases separating them. The TCR sequence derives from an adult who was a healthcare worker with PCR-confirmed SARS-CoV-2 infection or an uninfected control (not recorded which). Sequencing was carried out using whole blood. The V call is TRBV7-2, the J call TRBJ2-7, with D uncertain. This CDR3 is CASSFGAPYEQYF. CDR3 nucleotide sequence: TGTGCCAGCAGCTTCGGCGCCCCCTACGAGCAGTACTTC.